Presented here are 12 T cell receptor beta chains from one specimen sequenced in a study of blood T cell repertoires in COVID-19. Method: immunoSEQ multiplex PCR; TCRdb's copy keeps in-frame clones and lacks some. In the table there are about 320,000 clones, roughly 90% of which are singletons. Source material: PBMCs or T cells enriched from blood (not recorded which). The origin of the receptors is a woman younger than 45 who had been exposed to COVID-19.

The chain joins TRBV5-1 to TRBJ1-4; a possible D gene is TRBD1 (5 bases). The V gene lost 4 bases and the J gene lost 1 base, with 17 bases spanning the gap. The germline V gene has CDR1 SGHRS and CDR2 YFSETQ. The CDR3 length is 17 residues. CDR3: CASSKGAAERTNEKLFF. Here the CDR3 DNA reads TGCGCCAGCAGCAAAGGGGCTGCAGAAAGAACTAATGAAAAACTGTTTTTT.

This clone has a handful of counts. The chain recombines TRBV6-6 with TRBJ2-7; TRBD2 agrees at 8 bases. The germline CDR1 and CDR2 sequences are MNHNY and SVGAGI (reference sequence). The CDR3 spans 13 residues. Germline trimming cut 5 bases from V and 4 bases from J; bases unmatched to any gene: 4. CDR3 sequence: CASSLIAGYEQYF. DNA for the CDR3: TGTGCCAGCAGTCTTATAGCGGGGTACGAGCAGTACTTC.

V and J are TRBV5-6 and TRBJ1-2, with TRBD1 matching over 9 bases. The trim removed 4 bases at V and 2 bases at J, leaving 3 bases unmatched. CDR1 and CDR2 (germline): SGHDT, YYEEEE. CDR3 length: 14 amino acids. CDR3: CASSLGTGNYGYTF. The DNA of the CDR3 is TGTGCCAGCAGCCTCGGGACAGGGAACTATGGCTACACCTTC.

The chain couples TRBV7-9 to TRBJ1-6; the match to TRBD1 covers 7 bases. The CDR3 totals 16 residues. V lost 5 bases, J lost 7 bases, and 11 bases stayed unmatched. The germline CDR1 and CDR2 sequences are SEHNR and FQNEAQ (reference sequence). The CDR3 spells CASSPPTGSGNSPLHF. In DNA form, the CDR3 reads TGTGCCAGCAGCCCACCGACAGGGTCCGGGAATTCACCCCTCCACTTT.

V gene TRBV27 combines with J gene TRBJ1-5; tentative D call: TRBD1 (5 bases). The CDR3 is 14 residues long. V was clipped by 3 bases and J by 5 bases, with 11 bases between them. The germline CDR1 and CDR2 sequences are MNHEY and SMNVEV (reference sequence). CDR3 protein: CASSFIGVDQPQHF. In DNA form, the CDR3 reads TGTGCCAGCAGTTTTATAGGGGTTGATCAGCCCCAGCATTTT.

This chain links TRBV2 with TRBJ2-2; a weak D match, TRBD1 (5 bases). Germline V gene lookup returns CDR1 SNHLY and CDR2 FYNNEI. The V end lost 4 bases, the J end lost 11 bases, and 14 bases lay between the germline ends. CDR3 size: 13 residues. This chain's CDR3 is CASSGGRVVELFF. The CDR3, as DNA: TGTGCCAGCAGTGGAGGCAGGGTTGTCGAGCTGTTTTTT.

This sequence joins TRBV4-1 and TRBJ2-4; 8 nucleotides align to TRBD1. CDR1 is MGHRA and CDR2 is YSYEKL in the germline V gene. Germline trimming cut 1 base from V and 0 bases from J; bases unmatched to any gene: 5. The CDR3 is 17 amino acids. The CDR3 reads CASSQVPTGAAKNIQYF. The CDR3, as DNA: TGCGCCAGCAGCCAAGTCCCGACAGGGGCAGCCAAAAACATTCAGTACTTC.

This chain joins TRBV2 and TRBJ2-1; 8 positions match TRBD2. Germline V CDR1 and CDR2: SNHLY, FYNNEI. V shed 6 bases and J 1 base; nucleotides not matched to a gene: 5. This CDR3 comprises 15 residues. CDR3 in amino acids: CASRLTSESYNEQFF. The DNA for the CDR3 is TGTGCCAGCAGGTTGACTAGCGAGTCCTACAATGAGCAGTTCTTC. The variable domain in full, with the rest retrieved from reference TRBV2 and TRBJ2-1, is EPEVTQTPSHQVTQMGQEVILRCVPISNHLYFYWYRQILGQKVEFLVSFYNNEISEKSEIFDDQFSVERPDGSNFTLKIRSTKLEDSAMYFCASRLTSESYNEQFFGPGTRLTVL.

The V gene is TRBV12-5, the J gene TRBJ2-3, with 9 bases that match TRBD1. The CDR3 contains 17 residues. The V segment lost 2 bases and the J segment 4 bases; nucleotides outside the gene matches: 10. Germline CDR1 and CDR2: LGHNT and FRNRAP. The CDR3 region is CASGLYQGTGSPDTQYF. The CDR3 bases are TGTGCTAGTGGTTTGTACCAGGGGACAGGGAGCCCAGATACGCAGTATTTT.

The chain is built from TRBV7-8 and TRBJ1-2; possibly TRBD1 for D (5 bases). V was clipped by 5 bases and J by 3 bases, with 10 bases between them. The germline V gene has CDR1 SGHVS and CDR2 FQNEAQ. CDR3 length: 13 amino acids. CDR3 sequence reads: CASSPREDYGYTF. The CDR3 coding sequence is TGTGCCAGCAGCCCCAGGGAGGACTATGGCTACACCTTC.

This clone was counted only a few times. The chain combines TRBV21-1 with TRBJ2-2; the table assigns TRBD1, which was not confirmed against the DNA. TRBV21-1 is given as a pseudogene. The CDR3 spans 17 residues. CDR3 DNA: TGTGCCAGCAGCAACCGATGGGGGACACCAAGGACCGGGGAGCTGTTTTTT. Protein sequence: CASSNRWGTPRTGELFF.

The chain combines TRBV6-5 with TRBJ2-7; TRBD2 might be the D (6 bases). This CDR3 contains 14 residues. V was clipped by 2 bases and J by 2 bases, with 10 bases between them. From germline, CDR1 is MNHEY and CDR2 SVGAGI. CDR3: CASSYRGIAYEQYF. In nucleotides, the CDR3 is TGTGCCAGCAGTTACCGGGGGATTGCCTACGAGCAGTACTTC.